The 9 T cell receptor beta chains below were found in one sample sequenced in a study of T cells in Graves' hyperthyroidism and ophthalmopathy. Template material for amplifying TCR beta CDR3 regions consisted of RNA transcripts. First-round RT-PCR of the TCR CDR3 relied on the HTBI primer set. TCRdb passed the multiplex PCR reads through MiXCR, listing each CDR3 protein once. The sample has around 400,000 distinct CDR3 sequences; about a sixth are singletons. The sequencing input was blood. The origin of the receptors is a woman aged 18-29 years with Graves' hyperthyroidism that later progressed to Graves' ophthalmopathy.

The chain combines TRBV6-1 with TRBJ2-5, with D uncertain. The CDR3 runs to 15 residues. Germline V lookup: CDR1 MNHNS, CDR2 SASEGT. V lost 2 bases and J lost 4, with 14 bases in between. The CDR3 here is CASSESSQFGETQYF. As DNA, the CDR3 is TGTGCCAGCAGTGAATCTTCCCAGTTCGGAGAGACCCAGTACTTC.

The sample holds a few counts of this clonotype. The chain is built from TRBV4-3 and TRBJ1-2; no clear D. This CDR3 spans 13 amino acids. The germline V gene encodes CDR1 LGHNA and CDR2 YSLEER. V lost 4 bases and J lost 4, with 10 bases in between. CDR3 in DNA: TGCGCCAGCAGCCCAGCCCGCGGCTATGGCTACACCTTC. Translated: CASSPARGYGYTF.

This clonotype was recorded many times. This rearrangement joins TRBV7-6 to TRBJ1-1, with D perhaps matching TRBD1 (5 bases). The CDR3 consists of 15 residues. Germline V gene sequence: CDR1 SGHVS, CDR2 FNYEAQ. Trimming took 2 bases from V and 0 from J, leaving 10 bases between them. DNA of the CDR3: TGTGCCAGCAGCTTATCCGCAGGGATGAACACTGAAGCTTTCTTT. Translated: CASSLSAGMNTEAFF. Based on the CDR3 plus reference TRBV7-6 and TRBJ1-1, the full variable domain is GAGVSQSPRYKVTKRGQDVALRCDPISGHVSLYWYRQALGQGPEFLTYFNYEAQQDKSGLPNDRFSAERPEGSISTLTIQRTEQRDSAMYRCASSLSAGMNTEAFFGQGTRLTVV.

This clonotype was seen repeatedly, ten times or more. The chain is built from TRBV7-9 and TRBJ2-1; possibly TRBD2 for D (6 bases). Germline values: CDR1 SEHNR, CDR2 FQNEAQ (reference sequence). This CDR3 has 14 amino acids. Trimming left V 4 bases short and J 5 bases short, with 12 bases between. The CDR3 DNA is TGTGCCAGCAGCTCAGCGCGGGGCCACAATGAGCAGTTCTTC. This encodes CASSSARGHNEQFF. Based on the CDR3 plus reference TRBV7-9 and TRBJ2-1, the full variable domain is DTGVSQNPRHKITKRGQNVTFRCDPISEHNRLYWYRQTLGQGPEFLTYFQNEAQLEKSRLLSDRFSAERPKGSFSTLEIQRTEQGDSAMYLCASSSARGHNEQFFGPGTRLTVL.

This clonotype was seen repeatedly, ten times or more. The chain is built from TRBV6-2 or TRBV6-3 and TRBJ2-7, with D maybe TRBD1 (6 bases). The V gene lost 2 bases and the J gene lost 2 bases, with 7 bases spanning the gap. Germline V gene sequence: CDR1 MNHEY, CDR2 SVGEGT. The CDR3 sequence is 13 residues long. CDR3: CASSYRDTYEQYF. CDR3 bases: TGTGCCAGCAGTTACCGGGACACCTACGAGCAGTACTTC.

The rearrangement links TRBV30 to TRBJ2-7; 8 nucleotides align to TRBD2. Germline values: CDR1 GTSNPN, CDR2 SVGIG (reference sequence). This CDR3 region has 16 residues. The J segment lost 0 bases and the V segment lost 0 bases, leaving 7 bases of the junction unmatched. The CDR3 sequence is CAWSVGSGIFSYEQYF. The CDR3 bases are TGTGCCTGGAGTGTAGGTAGCGGGATTTTCTCCTACGAGCAGTACTTC.

This clonotype turned up a few times. The chain has TRBV5-6 and TRBJ2-3, with 9 nucleotides matching TRBD2. The CDR3 consists of 16 residues. V lost 4 bases, J lost 0 bases, and 6 bases stayed unmatched. CDR1 SGHDT and CDR2 YYEEEE come from the germline V gene. The CDR3 DNA is TGTGCCAGCAGCCAGCTAGCGGGAATTAGCACAGATACGCAGTATTTT. Protein product: CASSQLAGISTDTQYF.

This clonotype was seen ten or more times. CDR3 protein: CASSFPRPNTGELFF. CDR3 coding DNA: TGTGCCAGCAGTTTCCCCCGTCCAAACACCGGGGAGCTGTTTTTT. The rearrangement links TRBV28 to TRBJ2-2; D not certain. Deletions cut 3 bases from V and 2 bases from J, with 10 bases between. Germline loops: CDR1 MDHEN, CDR2 SYDVKM. This CDR3 region has 15 residues.

This clonotype has a count of ten or more. The rearrangement uses TRBV27 and TRBJ1-2, with D hard to call. The germline V gene has CDR1 MNHEY and CDR2 SMNVEV (reference sequence). V gave up 3 bases and J gave up 4 bases, with 15 bases separating them. This CDR3 comprises 15 residues. The CDR3 DNA reads TGTGCCAGCAGTTTCTCGACTTCAACCCCCTATGGCTACACCTTC. Translating gives CASSFSTSTPYGYTF.